This record looks at one T cell receptor beta chain sequence and its context. As yet, its antigen is unknown. Healthy bone marrow donors made up the donors. The sample is drawn from a study of cytomegalovirus exposure and HLA in healthy donors. Across the study: Findings of an earlier analysis included roughly 120 million unique TCR beta sequences from 190 million or so T cells. HLA-typed donors were the source of approximately 86 million unique TCRs held in an early data release.

The PCR made use of 60 Vbeta and 13 Jbeta primers. Clones were sequenced by immunoSEQ multiplex PCR, and TCRdb holds only the in-frame ones, with some missing. This sample yields about 97,000 clones, of which roughly 74% are seen a single time; roughly 2% belongs to the top ten. In germline, CDR1 is SGHTA, CDR2 FQGTGA. This CDR3 region has 15 residues. V lost 5 bases and J 6 bases, leaving 16 bases between the germline ends. Study findings and constraints: An analysis done earlier found most TCR beta V segments productive about 87% or about 30% of the time.

This chain links TRBV7-3 with TRBJ2-2; the D gene is possibly TRBD1 (5 bases). The source is a woman aged 40 to 50 in good health and CMV-seronegative. The specimen was PBMCs. The CDR3 DNA follows: TGTGCCAGCAGCCTAGACAGTCCTGACCCCGGGGAGCTGTTTTTT. Protein: CASSLDSPDPGELFF.